These T cell receptor beta chains were read from a single sample in a study of response to subunit inactivated influenza vaccine. TCRdb recomputed calls from the RT-PCR reads with MiXCR, one row per CDR3 protein. There are 450,000 to 600,000 distinct CDR3 sequences in the sample; approximately 17% occur only once, and less than 4% lies in the top ten. Sequences were derived from CD4+ T cells sorted from PBMCs, sampled roughly 24 months after vaccination. All receptors derive from a man aged 50-75 years who received an inactivated influenza vaccine. The CDR3 runs from the conserved cysteine through the conserved F or W. A D gene is named only where the DNA matches it firmly. Some rows have no size entry. The others give once, few or many, or a class for an expanded clone.

J,size,D,V,DNA,CDR3
TRBJ2-7,few,-,TRBV7-2,TGTGCCAGCAGCTTTACAATGGGCTACGAGCAGTACTTC,CASSFTMGYEQYF
TRBJ2-3,-,-,TRBV20-1,TGCAGTGCTAGAGAAATTGGCACAGATACGCAGTATTTT,CSAREIGTDTQYF
TRBJ2-3,few,-,TRBV7-2,TGTGCCAGCAGCCGGAATCAGGATACGCAGTATTTT,CASSRNQDTQYF
TRBJ2-3,-,TRBD1,TRBV7-9,TGTGCCAGCAGCTTAGCGTCGTGGACAGGTGGCACAGATACGCAGTATTTT,CASSLASWTGGTDTQYF
TRBJ1-5,many,-,TRBV15,TGTGCCACCAGCAGAGATCCCTACAGTAATCAGCCCCAGCATTTT,CATSRDPYSNQPQHF
TRBJ2-3,many,-,TRBV20-1,TGCAGTGCTAGAGATCCTCGGACAGCACCCACAGATACGCAGTATTTT,CSARDPRTAPTDTQYF
TRBJ1-2,few,-,TRBV28,TGTGCCAGCAGTACTAGTGAAAACTATGGCTACACCTTC,CASSTSENYGYTF
TRBJ1-1,-,TRBD1,TRBV6-2/TRBV6-3,TGTGCCAGCAGTCTGGGACAGGGACATCGGGCCACTGAAGCTTTCTTT,CASSLGQGHRATEAFF
TRBJ2-3,-,-,TRBV5-1,TGCGCCAGCAGCCAACAGGACCGCACAGATACGCAGTATTTT,CASSQQDRTDTQYF
TRBJ2-7,once,-,TRBV7-3,TGTGCCAGCAGCTTAAAAGGCCGCTCCGAGCAGTACTTT,CASSLKGRSEQYF
TRBJ2-2,-,-,TRBV2,TGTGCCAGCAGACAAGGAGAGAACACCGGGGAGCTGTTTTTT,CASRQGENTGELFF
TRBJ1-2,few,-,TRBV5-1,TGCGCCAGCAGCCCACAGATGGGGAACTATGGCTACACCTTC,CASSPQMGNYGYTF
TRBJ2-7,-,TRBD2,TRBV6-1,TGTGCCAGCAAGGGAGGGGCAGGGCGCTCCTACGAGCAGTACTTC,CASKGGAGRSYEQYF
TRBJ2-3,many,-,TRBV7-2,TGTGCCAGCAGCTTAGCCCAGGCAGATACGCAGTATTTT,CASSLAQADTQYF
TRBJ2-1,-,-,TRBV11-3,TGTGCCAGCAGCTTACAGGTGTACAATGAGCAGTTCTTC,CASSLQVYNEQFF
TRBJ2-3,few,-,TRBV4-3,TGCGCCAGCAGCCTTCGGGGAGACAGTGGCACAGATACGCAGTATTTT,CASSLRGDSGTDTQYF
TRBJ2-7,few,TRBD2,TRBV7-2,TGTGCCAGCAGTAGGACTAGCGGGAGTCCAGGCGAGCAGTACTTC,CASSRTSGSPGEQYF
TRBJ2-2,-,-,TRBV20-1,TGCAGTGCTAGAGGCCTAGCGAGCGCGAACACCGGGGAGCTGTTTTTT,CSARGLASANTGELFF
TRBJ2-7,-,-,TRBV6-1,TGTGCCAGCAGTGAAGCGAGCGCCGGCCAGTACTTC,CASSEASAGQYF
TRBJ1-4,few,-,TRBV7-9,TGTGCCAGCAGCTGGGGTAATGAAAAACTGTTTTTT,CASSWGNEKLFF
TRBJ1-3,many,-,TRBV7-2,TGTGCCAGCAGCCCGTGGACAACGGGAAACACCATATATTTT,CASSPWTTGNTIYF
TRBJ2-3,few,TRBD2,TRBV4-2,TGTGCCAGCAGCCTAGAGTCTGGGACTAGCGGGGGGGATACGCAGTATTTT,CASSLESGTSGGDTQYF
TRBJ2-3,few,-,TRBV20-1,TGCAGTGCTCTGGGGTCGGTGAATGGAGATACGCAGTATTTT,CSALGSVNGDTQYF
TRBJ2-3,few,-,TRBV4-2,TGTGCCAGCAGCGAATGGGCCCAAGCGGTTCTCACAGATACGCAGTATTTT,CASSEWAQAVLTDTQYF
TRBJ1-3,few,-,TRBV7-9,TGTGCCAGCAGCTCCTCCAGAAACACCATATATTTT,CASSSSRNTIYF
TRBJ2-1,-,-,TRBV7-2,TGTGCCAGCAGTCCCACCCTCCTAGCGCCTAATGAGCAGTTCTTC,CASSPTLLAPNEQFF
TRBJ2-3,many,-,TRBV4-3,TGCGCCAGCAGCCAAGACCCTGGCGGGGATACGCAGTATTTT,CASSQDPGGDTQYF
TRBJ2-7,-,TRBD2,TRBV6-1,TGTGCCAGCAGTCCCGGGGGGGGCTATACCTACGAGCAGTACTTC,CASSPGGGYTYEQYF
TRBJ2-5,few,TRBD2,TRBV7-8,TGTGCCAGCAGCTACAGACTAGCGGGAGAGACCCAGTACTTC,CASSYRLAGETQYF
TRBJ2-1,-,TRBD1,TRBV6-2/TRBV6-3,TGTGCCAGCAGTTATATGTGGGACAGGGTGTTGGGTGAAAGAAGCAATGAGCAGTTCTTC,CASSYMWDRVLGERSNEQFF
TRBJ1-1,-,TRBD1,TRBV20-1,TGCAGTGCTCATCCCCAGGGGGACACTGAAGCTTTCTTT,CSAHPQGDTEAFF
TRBJ2-4,-,TRBD1,TRBV20-1,TGCAGTGCAGCACAGGGGATACTAGCCAAAAACATTCAGTACTTC,CSAAQGILAKNIQYF
TRBJ1-1,few,TRBD1,TRBV11-2,TGTGCCAGCAGCTTAGAGTCAGGGGGCACTGAAGCTTTCTTT,CASSLESGGTEAFF
TRBJ1-5,few,-,TRBV11-2,TGTGCCAGCAGCGCAGACGCGAGCAATCAGCCCCAGCATTTT,CASSADASNQPQHF
TRBJ2-5,-,TRBD2,TRBV7-2,TGTGCCAGCAGCTTAAGTAGACTAGCGGGGCCCCGGGGGACCCAGTACTTC,CASSLSRLAGPRGTQYF
TRBJ2-7,many,-,TRBV5-1,TGCGCCAGCAGCCCAACCGGACGGAGCTCCTACGAGCAGTACTTC,CASSPTGRSSYEQYF
TRBJ2-5,few,TRBD2,TRBV18,TGTGCCAGCTCACCCGGACTAGGGCAAGAGACCCAGTACTTC,CASSPGLGQETQYF
TRBJ2-7,many,-,TRBV6-1,TGTGCCAGCAGCCTCGGGCCTCGGGGGGAGCAGTACTTC,CASSLGPRGEQYF
TRBJ2-2,many,-,TRBV12-3/TRBV12-4,TGTGCCAGCAGTTTGGGGCTAGCCTTGAGGACCGGGGAGCTGTTTTTT,CASSLGLALRTGELFF
TRBJ2-7,-,TRBD2,TRBV6-6,TGTGCCAGCACCCGGGGGGGCCACGAGCAGTACTTC,CASTRGGHEQYF
TRBJ1-4,-,-,TRBV4-1,TGCGCCAGCAGCCAAGATGTGGGGAGGGCTAATGAAAAACTGTTTTTT,CASSQDVGRANEKLFF
TRBJ1-1,-,-,TRBV6-1,TGTGCCAGCAGTGAAGCGCGCGGCACTGAAGCTTTCTTT,CASSEARGTEAFF
TRBJ2-5,-,-,TRBV4-3,TGCGCCAGCAGCATTACGGGGGGCGGTGTAGAGACCCAGTACTTC,CASSITGGGVETQYF
TRBJ2-6,few,-,TRBV12-3/TRBV12-4,TGTGCCAGCAGGATAGATTGGGATTCCTCTGGGGCCAACGTCCTGACTTTC,CASRIDWDSSGANVLTF
TRBJ1-1,-,-,TRBV27,TGTGCCAGCAGTTTATCTAGGCAGGGAGACACTGAAGCTTTCTTT,CASSLSRQGDTEAFF
TRBJ2-5,-,-,TRBV2,TGTGCCAGCAGTACTCCGGAAGGAGAGACCCAGTACTTC,CASSTPEGETQYF
TRBJ2-2,few,TRBD2,TRBV12-3/TRBV12-4,TGTGCCAGCGTCCGGCCGGGGCGGGAGGGCCGAGAGCTGTTTTTT,CASVRPGREGRELFF
TRBJ2-5,few,TRBD2,TRBV7-2,TGTGCCAGCAGCTCAACTAGCGGGGGGGCCGGGGAGACCCAGTACTTC,CASSSTSGGAGETQYF
TRBJ2-6,-,-,TRBV28,TGTGCCAGCAGTTTATTGAGCGGAAGCTCTGGGGCCAACGTCCTGACTTTC,CASSLLSGSSGANVLTF
TRBJ2-3,many,-,TRBV4-3,TGCGCCAGCAGCCTACACAGGGTTTCCACAGATACGCAGTATTTT,CASSLHRVSTDTQYF
TRBJ2-3,few,-,TRBV27,TGTGCCAGCAGTCCTCGGGACATCCCTACGCAGTATTTT,CASSPRDIPTQYF
TRBJ1-3,-,-,TRBV4-1,TGCGCCAGCAGCCAACTGGATGGAAACACCATATATTTT,CASSQLDGNTIYF
TRBJ1-4,few,-,TRBV7-2,TGTGCCAGCAGCCCGACCCGGACCGACCTTAATGAAAAACTGTTTTTT,CASSPTRTDLNEKLFF